The 22 T cell receptor beta chains given below trace back to one sample, sequenced in a study of T cell clones after liver transplantation. Produced via immunoSEQ multiplex PCR; TCRdb's table is partial and in-frame only. The table has some 60,000 clones, over 55% seen once. The source material was CD4+ T cells from blood, sampled before liver transplant. The receptors were gathered from a human donor who received a liver transplant.

The chain employs TRBV5-1 and TRBJ1-6; D gene unclear. The V end lost 0 bases, the J end lost 4 bases, and 5 bases lay between the germline ends. CDR1 is SGHRS, CDR2 YFSETQ, per germline. There are 14 residues in the CDR3. In nucleotides, the CDR3 is TGCGCCAGCAGCTTGGACGGTTATAATTCACCCCTCCACTTT. Amino acids: CASSLDGYNSPLHF.

The chain joins TRBV2 to TRBJ1-2; D remains ambiguous. The V end lost 4 bases, the J end lost 0 bases, and 9 bases lay between the germline ends. The CDR3 runs to 14 residues. Germline CDR1 is SNHLY and CDR2 is FYNNEI. The CDR3, as DNA: TGTGCCAGCAGTGTCAACAGACCTAACTATGGCTACACCTTC. Its protein product is CASSVNRPNYGYTF.

The genes are TRBV15 and TRBJ1-6; no firm D call. From germline, CDR1 is LNHNV and CDR2 YYDKDF (reference sequence). This CDR3 is built from 12 residues. V lost 3 bases and J 8 bases, leaving 5 bases between the germline ends. The CDR3 DNA reads as TGTGCCACCAGCAGCCGAGATTCACCCCTCCACTTT. This translates into CATSSRDSPLHF.

With regard to this clone: Germline is not matched at one junction end, which may reflect a read error. J is TRBJ1-4 and V is TRBV28; D might be TRBD1 (5 bases). Germline CDR1 reads MDHEN; CDR2 reads SYDVKM. The CDR3 is 16 residues long. DNA of the CDR3: TGTGCTAGCAGTTCCTTTCGGGCAGGGTCTAATGAAAAACTGTTTTTT. Protein product: CASSSFRAGSNEKLFF.

V is TRBV6-4 and J is TRBJ2-1, with D tentatively TRBD1 (6 bases). Looked up from germline, CDR1 is MRHNA and CDR2 is SNTAGT. Trimming took 6 bases from V and 6 from J, leaving 15 bases between them. The CDR3 loop spans 14 amino acids. The CDR3 sequence: CASSPGHASNEQFF. The CDR3 nucleotides are TGTGCCAGCAGCCCGGGACACGCTTCCAATGAGCAGTTCTTC.

In regard to this clone: Germline and junction disagree at one end, which may indicate a read error. The chain combines TRBV7-7 with TRBJ2-5; 10 bases map to TRBD2. Germline CDR1 and CDR2: SSHAT and FNYEAQ (reference sequence). CDR3 length: 15 residues. CDR3 amino acids: CASSLAGGSRETQYF. In DNA form, the CDR3 reads TGTGCTAGCAGCTTAGCGGGGGGATCGAGAGAGACCCAGTACTTC.

This sequence joins TRBV11-3 and TRBJ2-1, with 7 bases aligning to TRBD2. CDR1 is SGHNT, CDR2 YENEEA, per germline. J lost 7 bases, V lost 4 bases, and 7 bases had no gene match. The CDR3 has 14 residues. CDR3 loop: CASSSFVSGNEQFF. The DNA of the CDR3 is TGTGCCAGCAGCTCTTTTGTTAGCGGGAATGAGCAGTTCTTC.

This clone was recorded a few times. The J gene is TRBJ1-2, the V gene TRBV18; TRBD1 matches at 9 bases. Per germline, CDR1 KGHSH and CDR2 LQKENI. With V trimmed by 3 bases and J by 1 base, 6 bases remained unmatched. There are 16 residues in the CDR3. For the CDR3, the DNA is TGTGCCAGCTCACCTCCGGACAGGGGATATAACTATGGCTACACCTTC. It encodes CASSPPDRGYNYGYTF. Variable domain in full (rest from reference TRBV18 and TRBJ1-2): NAGVMQNPRHLVRRRGQEARLRCSPMKGHSHVYWYRQLPEEGLKFMVYLQKENIIDESGMPKERFSAEFPKEGPSILRIQQVVRGDSAAYFCASSPPDRGYNYGYTFGSGTRLTVV.

This clone was observed a few times. CDR3 nucleotide sequence: TGTGCCAGCAGGGCCATGACAGGGCAAAACACTGAAGCTTTCTTT. Its translation is CASRAMTGQNTEAFF. The chain recombines TRBV28 with TRBJ1-1; TRBD1 agrees at 7 bases. The CDR3 has 15 amino acids. The V gene's germline CDR1 is MDHEN and CDR2 SYDVKM. J was trimmed by 2 bases and V by 6 bases; bases with no gene match: 9.

The chain is built from TRBV7-9 and TRBJ2-7; possibly TRBD1 for D (5 bases). Germline V gives CDR1 SEHNR, CDR2 FQNEAQ (reference sequence). With 1 base removed from V and 6 bases from J, the gap between germline ends came to 10 bases. The CDR3 covers 13 residues. CDR3 residues: CASSLDAGREQYF. The CDR3 bases are TGTGCCAGCAGCTTAGATGCAGGGCGCGAGCAGTACTTC.

This clone occurred a few times. This chain links TRBV7-3 with TRBJ2-1; D gene ambiguous. The CDR3 runs to 14 residues. Germline assignment: CDR1 SGHTA and CDR2 FQGTGA. V lost 1 base to trimming and J lost 8 bases, with 12 bases between them. The CDR3 protein is CASSLNPSLDEQFF. The CDR3, as DNA: TGTGCCAGCAGCTTAAATCCTAGTCTGGATGAGCAGTTCTTC.

V usage is TRBV11-3 and J usage is TRBJ2-3; D call uncertain. Per the germline V gene, CDR1 is SGHNT and CDR2 is YENEEA. Trimming took off 5 bases at V and 4 bases at J, with 16 bases between the two ends. The CDR3 contains 15 residues. This CDR3 is CASSPRGWASDTQYF. The CDR3 coding sequence is TGTGCCAGCAGCCCGCGTGGTTGGGCCTCAGATACGCAGTATTTT.

The gene calls are TRBV7-2 and TRBJ2-1; 10 bases fit TRBD2. Germline V gene lookup returns CDR1 SGHTA and CDR2 FQGNSA. V shed 1 base and J 8 bases; nucleotides not matched to a gene: 11. There are 17 residues in the CDR3. In nucleotides, the CDR3 is TGTGCCAGCAGCTTAGAGGGGGGCTTTAGCGGGGGGTATGAGCAGTTCTTC. Amino acids: CASSLEGGFSGGYEQFF.

The chain uses TRBV2 and TRBJ1-1; D gene unclear. Trimming cost V 5 bases and J 1 base, with 8 bases left between them. The CDR3 contains 13 residues. Germline CDR1 SNHLY, CDR2 FYNNEI. The CDR3 sequence is CASSPDWNTEAFF. The CDR3 nucleotides read TGTGCCAGCAGTCCGGACTGGAACACTGAAGCTTTCTTT.

The chain recombines TRBV30 with TRBJ1-6; D gene uncertain. V lost 0 bases and J 6 bases, leaving 9 bases between the germline ends. Germline CDR1 and CDR2: GTSNPN and SVGIG (reference sequence). The CDR3 consists of 14 residues. CDR3 sequence (DNA): TGTGCCTGGAGTGTACGAGGAGGTAATTCACCCCTCCACTTT. Translation: CAWSVRGGNSPLHF. The whole variable domain, remainder taken from reference TRBV30 and TRBJ1-6, is SQTIHQWPATLVQPVGSPLSLECTVEGTSNPNLYWYRQAAGRGLQLLFYSVGIGQISSEVPQNLSASRPQDRQFILSSKKLLLSDSGFYLCAWSVRGGNSPLHFGNGTRLTVT.

The CDR3 protein is CASSVGTGLRVSEQYF. The CDR3 bases are TGTGCCAGCAGCGTCGGGACAGGGCTTCGAGTGAGTGAGCAGTACTTC. This sequence joins TRBV9 and TRBJ2-7, with TRBD1 matching 9 bases. J lost 7 bases, V lost 2 bases, and 13 bases had no gene match. Germline assignment: CDR1 SGDLS and CDR2 YYNGEE. The CDR3 is 16 amino acids.

The chain uses TRBV9 and TRBJ1-6, with 7 bases lining up with TRBD1. V lost 2 bases and J lost 10; bases outside the gene matches: 6. The CDR3 runs to 14 residues. Germline V gene data show CDR1 as SGDLS and CDR2 as YYNGEE. CDR3 nucleotide sequence: TGTGCCAGCAGCGTTTTTACAGGGGACTCACCCCTCCACTTT. Encoded protein: CASSVFTGDSPLHF.

The chain joins TRBV9 to TRBJ2-7, with 7 bases identical to TRBD1. The CDR3 spans 17 residues. Germline trimming cut 4 bases from V and 2 bases from J; bases unmatched to any gene: 15. Germline V gene data show CDR1 as SGDLS and CDR2 as YYNGEE. The CDR3 sequence: CASSPTAGTASAYEQYF. The CDR3 DNA follows: TGTGCCAGCAGCCCTACCGCCGGGACAGCCAGCGCCTACGAGCAGTACTTC.

This clone has a handful of counts. The chain uses TRBV7-8 and TRBJ2-3; TRBD2 matches at 14 bases. V gave up 5 bases and J gave up 4 bases; unmatched junction bases: 14. The CDR3 covers 19 residues. Germline V gives CDR1 SGHVS, CDR2 FQNEAQ. CDR3 sequence reads: CASSPAPGGLAGGPDTQYF. The CDR3 DNA reads TGTGCCAGCAGCCCAGCCCCGGGTGGACTAGCGGGGGGTCCAGATACGCAGTATTTT.

CDR3 nucleotide sequence: TGTGCCTGGAGTGTGGATGAGGGAGGGTCCCTCCACTTT. Translation gives CAWSVDEGGSLHF. This chain uses TRBV30 with TRBJ1-6; D gene uncertain. Germline V gene data show CDR1 as GTSNPN and CDR2 as SVGIG (reference sequence). The V end was cut by 0 bases, the J end by 14 bases, with 14 bases between. The CDR3 consists of 13 residues. The full variable domain, in which reference TRBV30 and TRBJ1-6 provide the parts outside the CDR3, is SQTIHQWPATLVQPVGSPLSLECTVEGTSNPNLYWYRQAAGRGLQLLFYSVGIGQISSEVPQNLSASRPQDRQFILSSKKLLLSDSGFYLCAWSVDEGGSLHFGNGTRLTVT.

The rearrangement joins TRBV7-2 to TRBJ1-6; 8 bases align to TRBD1. Germline values: CDR1 SGHTA, CDR2 FQGNSA. The CDR3 is 16 amino acids. Losses at the gene ends were 5 bases for V and 6 bases for J; bases not matched to a gene: 9. The CDR3 region has the DNA TGTGCCAGCAGCCCCCACGGGACAGGTGCTAATTCACCCCTCCACTTT. It codes for CASSPHGTGANSPLHF.

The chain has TRBV11-3 and TRBJ1-1; the match to TRBD1 covers 8 bases. V lost 6 bases to trimming and J lost 5 bases; unmatched junction nucleotides: 8. This CDR3 has 14 residues. Germline CDR1 is SGHNT and CDR2 is YENEEA. The CDR3 loop reads CASSPGGEGTEAFF. CDR3 nucleotides: TGTGCCAGCAGTCCAGGGGGCGAGGGAACTGAAGCTTTCTTT. The whole variable domain, remainder taken from reference TRBV11-3 and TRBJ1-1, is EAGVVQSPRYKIIEKKQPVAFWCNPISGHNTLYWYLQNLGQGPELLIRYENEEAVDDSQLPKDRFSAERLKGVDSTLKIQPAELGDSAVYLCASSPGGEGTEAFFGQGTRLTVV.